Each of the 18 T cell receptor beta chains below was sequenced from the same sample in a study of blood T cell repertoires in COVID-19. The repertoire was sequenced with immunoSEQ multiplex PCR; TCRdb's copy has only in-frame clones and lacks some. The sample has around 250,000 clones, around 80% seen once. Sequenced sample: peripheral blood. Receptor source: a woman under 30 with acute or convalescent COVID-19.

This clone was observed a handful of times. The chain recombines TRBV19 with TRBJ2-1, with 8 bases identical to TRBD2. J was trimmed by 4 bases and V by 4 bases; bases with no gene match: 9. The CDR3 has 16 residues. Germline CDR1 LNHDA, CDR2 SQIVND (reference sequence). The CDR3 nucleotides are TGTGCCAGTAGTAGAGCGAGCGGGAGAGGGTACAATGAGCAGTTCTTC. Its translation is CASSRASGRGYNEQFF.

The genes are TRBV6-5 and TRBJ1-3; D perhaps matches TRBD1 (6 bases). The CDR3 is made up of 15 amino acids. The V end lost 4 bases, the J end lost 3 bases, and 13 bases lay between the germline ends. Germline V gives CDR1 MNHEY, CDR2 SVGAGI. The CDR3 nucleotides read TGTGCCAGCAGTTCCCCCTCAGGGGTTGGAAACACCATATATTTT. Its protein product is CASSSPSGVGNTIYF.

This chain connects TRBV9 to TRBJ2-1; TRBD2 matches at 7 bases. Trimming took 0 bases from V and 3 from J; bases not matched to a gene: 3. The CDR3 spans 15 residues. From germline, CDR1 is SGDLS and CDR2 YYNGEE. In DNA form, the CDR3 reads TGTGCCAGCAGCGTAGAATCGGGGGGCTACAATGAGCAGTTCTTC. This codes for CASSVESGGYNEQFF.

This clone was seen once. The genes are TRBV11-2 and TRBJ2-3; 7 bases align to TRBD2. The V gene's germline CDR1 is SGHAT and CDR2 FQNNGV. The CDR3 is made up of 17 amino acids. V was pared by 5 bases and J by 6 bases, with 17 bases of the junction left unmatched. The DNA for the CDR3 is TGTGCCAGCAGCCACATCGGGACTACAGATTGGGGGGATACGCAGTATTTT. It encodes CASSHIGTTDWGDTQYF.

The chain carries TRBV7-2 and TRBJ2-5; no firm D call. Trimming cost V 1 base and J 2 bases, with 14 bases left between them. Germline CDR1 SGHTA, CDR2 FQGNSA. CDR3 length equals 16 residues. The CDR3 sequence is CASSLVKARFQETQYF. In DNA form, the CDR3 reads TGTGCCAGCAGCTTAGTGAAGGCGAGGTTTCAAGAGACCCAGTACTTC.

DNA for the CDR3: TGTGCCAGCAGCTTGGGGACAGGGGGATCTCAGCCCCAGCATTTT. Its protein product is CASSLGTGGSQPQHF. The chain uses TRBV9 and TRBJ1-5; 11 bases line up with TRBD1. Unmatched junction bases numbered 6, after V lost 4 bases and J lost 6 bases. The CDR3 spans 15 residues. The germline V gene encodes CDR1 SGDLS and CDR2 YYNGEE.

This sequence joins TRBV7-2 and TRBJ2-7; 7 nucleotides agree with TRBD2. Unmatched junction bases numbered 10, after V lost 8 bases and J lost 0 bases. This CDR3 is built from 15 residues. Germline-derived CDR1 and CDR2 are SGHTA and FQGNSA. CDR3 in amino acids: CASGLASGASYEQYF. CDR3 in DNA: TGTGCCAGCGGGTTGGCTAGCGGAGCCTCCTACGAGCAGTACTTC.

The chain joins TRBV4-2 to TRBJ2-3, with TRBD1 as a possible D gene (6 bases). The germline V gene encodes CDR1 LGHNA and CDR2 YNFKEQ. V gave up 1 base and J gave up 2 bases, with 10 bases separating them. This CDR3 contains 15 residues. The CDR3 sequence: CASSQGRTVTDTQYF. CDR3 sequence (DNA): TGTGCCAGCAGCCAAGGTAGGACAGTCACAGATACGCAGTATTTT.

This chain connects TRBV24-1 to TRBJ2-2; possible D gene TRBD2, 6 bases. V was pared by 7 bases and J by 2 bases, with 16 bases between. Germline V lookup: CDR1 KGHDR, CDR2 SFDVKD. The length of the CDR3 is 16 residues. The CDR3 DNA follows: TGTGCCACCAGCGGGAGAATCGGACTAAACACCGGGGAGCTGTTTTTT. Its translation is CATSGRIGLNTGELFF.

This chain links TRBV29-1 with TRBJ2-3; 13 bases match TRBD2. Germline CDR1 SQVTM, CDR2 ANQGSEA. This CDR3 has 16 residues. V dropped 0 bases and J dropped 5; count of bases not matched to a gene: 5. CDR3 sequence reads: CSVEEGGLAGRDTQYF. The DNA for the CDR3 is TGCAGCGTTGAAGAAGGGGGACTAGCGGGACGAGATACGCAGTATTTT.

This chain uses TRBV5-1 with TRBJ2-1; 8 bases match TRBD2. The V segment lost 6 bases and the J segment 10 bases; nucleotides outside the gene matches: 6. Germline values: CDR1 SGHRS, CDR2 YFSETQ. The CDR3 totals 12 residues. The CDR3 nucleotides read TGCGCCAGCACCGGGACTAGGTACGAGCAGTTCTTC. Its translation: CASTGTRYEQFF.

This clone came up many times. The J gene is TRBJ2-2, the V gene TRBV12-3 or TRBV12-4; D unclear. Trimming left V 4 bases short and J 4 bases short, with 4 bases between. The CDR3 length is 12 residues. In nucleotides, the CDR3 is TGTGCCAGCAGTTCGGGCACCGGGGAGCTGTTTTTT. It yields the protein CASSSGTGELFF.

This sequence joins TRBV19 and TRBJ1-4; D may be TRBD1 (5 bases). The V and J ends lost 7 bases and 7 bases respectively, with 16 bases between them. CDR3 length: 14 amino acids. Germline V gives CDR1 LNHDA, CDR2 SQIVND (reference sequence). The CDR3 region is CASISPGGGEKLFF. CDR3 nucleotides: TGTGCCAGTATATCCCCCGGCGGGGGTGAAAAACTGTTTTTT.

The chain combines TRBV4-3 with TRBJ2-1; the D gene is possibly TRBD2 (6 bases). The CDR3 covers 17 residues. Per the germline V gene, CDR1 is LGHNA and CDR2 is YSLEER. With 0 bases removed from V and 0 bases from J, the gap between germline ends came to 12 bases. This CDR3 reads CASSQDHGGISYNEQFF. The CDR3 nucleotides read TGCGCCAGCAGCCAAGATCACGGCGGGATCTCCTACAATGAGCAGTTCTTC.

The J gene is TRBJ2-7, the V gene TRBV28, with TRBD1 matching 7 bases. J gave up 3 bases and V 4 bases, and 9 bases lay outside the gene matches. The CDR3 contains 15 residues. Germline-derived CDR1 and CDR2 are MDHEN and SYDVKM. The CDR3 here is CASSSTGLGDYEQYF. DNA for the CDR3: TGTGCCAGCAGTTCGACAGGGTTAGGGGACTACGAGCAGTACTTC.

In DNA form, the CDR3 reads TGCGCCAGCAGCTGGGACAGCAGAGAAAAACTGTTTTTT. Protein product: CASSWDSREKLFF. V and J are TRBV5-1 and TRBJ1-4, with 7 bases that match TRBD1. Germline V gene data show CDR1 as SGHRS and CDR2 as YFSETQ. This CDR3 has 13 amino acids. The junction had 4 bases not matched to a gene; V was cut back by 3 bases and J by 8 bases.

V usage is TRBV5-4 and J usage is TRBJ1-4; D not certain. The CDR3 sequence is 13 residues long. Trimming stripped 4 bases from V and 6 bases from J, with 10 bases between. From germline, CDR1 is SGHNT and CDR2 YYREEE (reference sequence). The CDR3 DNA reads as TGTGCCAGCAGCGACGGGGTGGATGAAAAACTGTTTTTT. Translation gives CASSDGVDEKLFF.

The chain is built from TRBV6-5 and TRBJ2-7; TRBD1 aligns across 7 bases. CDR3 length: 14 residues. Per the germline V gene, CDR1 is MNHEY and CDR2 is SVGAGI. V trimming: 6 bases; J trimming: 0 bases; junction bases outside the gene matches: 5. The CDR3 region has the DNA TGTGCCAGCAGATTGGACAGGAGCTCCTACGAGCAGTACTTC. It specifies CASRLDRSSYEQYF.